The clone carrying this T cell receptor beta chain has only a few counts. The record originates from a study of beta chain features in type 1 diabetes. The whole isolated RNA underwent reverse transcription, so sequencing captured expressed TCRB transcripts. Assay: immunoSEQ multiplex PCR; the TCRdb copy retains only in-frame clones and omits some. The sample shows some 410,000 clones, roughly 14% of them seen only once. The source is a man younger than 40 in good health. Material for sequencing was naive CD4+ T cells from blood.

The CDR3: CAWKFRGNTEAFF. For the CDR3, the DNA is TGTGCCTGGAAGTTCAGGGGGAACACTGAAGCTTTCTTT. The chain joins TRBV30 to TRBJ1-1; D is possibly TRBD1 (6 bases). This CDR3 spans 13 amino acids. Germline CDR1 is GTSNPN and CDR2 is SVGIG (reference sequence). V lost 4 bases and J lost 1, with 10 bases in between.